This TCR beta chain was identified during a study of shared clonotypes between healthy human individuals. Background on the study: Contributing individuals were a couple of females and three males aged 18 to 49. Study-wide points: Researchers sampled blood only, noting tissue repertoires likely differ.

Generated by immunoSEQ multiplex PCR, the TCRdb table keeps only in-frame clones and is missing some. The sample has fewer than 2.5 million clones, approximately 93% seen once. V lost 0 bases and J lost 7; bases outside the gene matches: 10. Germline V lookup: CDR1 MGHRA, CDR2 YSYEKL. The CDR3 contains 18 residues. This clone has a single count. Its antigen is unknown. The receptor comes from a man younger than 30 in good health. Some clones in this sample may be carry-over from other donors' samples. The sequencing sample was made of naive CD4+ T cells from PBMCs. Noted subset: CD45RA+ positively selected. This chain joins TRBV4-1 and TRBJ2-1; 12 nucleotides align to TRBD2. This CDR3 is CASSQEGVASGRANEQFF. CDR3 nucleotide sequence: TGCGCCAGCAGCCAAGAGGGGGTGGCTAGCGGGAGGGCAAATGAGCAGTTCTTC.